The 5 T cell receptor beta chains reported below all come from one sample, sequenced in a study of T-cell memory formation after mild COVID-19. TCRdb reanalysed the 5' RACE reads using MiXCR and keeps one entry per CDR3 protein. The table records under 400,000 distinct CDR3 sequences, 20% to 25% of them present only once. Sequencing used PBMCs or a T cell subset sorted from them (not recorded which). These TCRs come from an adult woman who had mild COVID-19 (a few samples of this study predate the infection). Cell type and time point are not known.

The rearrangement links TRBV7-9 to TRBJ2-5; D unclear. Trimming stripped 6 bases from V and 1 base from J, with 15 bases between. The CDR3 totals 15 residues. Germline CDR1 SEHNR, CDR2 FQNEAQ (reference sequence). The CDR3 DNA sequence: TGTGCCAGCAGTCGTGCTGGCGGATTCCAAGAGACCCAGTACTTC. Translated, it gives CASSRAGGFQETQYF.

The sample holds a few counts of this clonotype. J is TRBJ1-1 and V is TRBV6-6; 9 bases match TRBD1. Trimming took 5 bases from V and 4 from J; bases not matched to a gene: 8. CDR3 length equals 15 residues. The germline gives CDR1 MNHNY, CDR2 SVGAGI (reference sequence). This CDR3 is CASSTGQGRSTEAFF. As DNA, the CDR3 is TGTGCCAGCAGTACCGGACAGGGGAGGAGCACTGAAGCTTTCTTT.

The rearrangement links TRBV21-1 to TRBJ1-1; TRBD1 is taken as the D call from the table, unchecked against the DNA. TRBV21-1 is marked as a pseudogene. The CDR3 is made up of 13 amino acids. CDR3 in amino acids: CASRTGENGEAFF. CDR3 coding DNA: TGTGCCAGCAGGACAGGGGAAAATGGTGAAGCTTTCTTT.

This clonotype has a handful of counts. This chain's CDR3 is CASSGPRKANYGYTF. CDR3 nucleotides: TGTGCCAGCAGCGGACCCAGGAAAGCTAACTATGGCTACACCTTC. The rearrangement links TRBV5-6 to TRBJ1-2; D is unclear. This CDR3 region has 15 residues. Germline CDR1 is SGHDT and CDR2 is YYEEEE. V lost 4 bases and J lost 0, with 13 bases in between.

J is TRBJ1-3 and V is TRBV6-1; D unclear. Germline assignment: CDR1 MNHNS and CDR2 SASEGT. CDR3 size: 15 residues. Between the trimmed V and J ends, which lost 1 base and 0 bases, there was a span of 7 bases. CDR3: CASSEGGISGNTIYF. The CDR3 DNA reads TGTGCCAGCAGTGAAGGAGGGATCTCTGGAAACACCATATATTTT.